The entry that follows covers one T cell receptor (beta chain) sequence. These data are taken from a study of blood T cell repertoires in COVID-19. Study details: Sources were T cells, B-cell-depleted T cells, or PBMCs; the material itself was cDNA or gDNA.

Original handling: Amplified reference gene primers provided the basis for estimating nucleated cell counts. Profiling relied on immunoSEQ multiplex PCR, and the TCRdb table lists in-frame clones only, not all of them. The V and J calls and clone size come from that table; D and trimming were worked out from the DNA. The sample holds fewer than 200,000 clones, 70% to 85% seen once. CDR3 size: 12 residues. V was cut by 5 bases and J by 6 bases, with 7 bases left in between. Sequenced sample: peripheral blood. V is TRBV12-3 or TRBV12-4 and J is TRBJ2-2; D may be TRBD2 (5 bases). The receptor's source is an elderly woman with acute or convalescent COVID-19. CDR3 DNA sequence: TGTGCCAGCAGTGGGCGGGCCGGGGAGCTGTTTTTT. It encodes CASSGRAGELFF.